These 6 T cell receptor beta chains came from one sample sequenced in a study of cytomegalovirus exposure and HLA in healthy donors. Researchers ran the PCR with 60 Vbeta and 13 Jbeta primers. Repertoires were generated with immunoSEQ multiplex PCR, while TCRdb's copy carries only in-frame clones and drops some. Of some 150,000 clones listed, around 79% are singletons. Sequences were obtained from PBMCs. The receptors were sampled from a woman aged 40 to 50 in good health and CMV-seronegative.

The V and J genes are TRBV5-6 and TRBJ2-5, with 12 bases aligning to TRBD2. V lost 5 bases, J lost 6 bases, and 14 bases stayed unmatched. This CDR3 is 17 amino acids long. Germline V lookup: CDR1 SGHDT, CDR2 YYEEEE. Here the CDR3 reads CASRRLAGAPIVQTQYF. The CDR3 nucleotides read TGTGCCAGCAGACGACTAGCGGGGGCCCCTATAGTACAGACCCAGTACTTC.

The J gene is TRBJ2-2, the V gene TRBV9; D is uncertain. V gave up 0 bases and J gave up 0 bases, with 6 bases separating them. This CDR3 is built from 15 residues. CDR1 and CDR2 from the germline V gene are SGDLS and YYNGEE. The CDR3 region is CASSVDFANTGELFF. DNA of the CDR3: TGTGCCAGCAGCGTAGACTTCGCGAACACCGGGGAGCTGTTTTTT.

V is TRBV6-5 and J is TRBJ2-2; the D gene is possibly TRBD2 (6 bases). Looked up from germline, CDR1 is MNHEY and CDR2 is SVGAGI. The ends were cut back, 2 bases at V and 4 bases at J, with 11 bases in the middle. The CDR3 has 15 amino acids. In DNA form, the CDR3 reads TGTGCCAGCAGTTACGGGACTCAAAGCACCGGGGAGCTGTTTTTT. This gives the protein CASSYGTQSTGELFF.

This clone was counted a few times. V is TRBV13 and J is TRBJ2-3; 15 positions agree with TRBD2. Unmatched junction bases numbered 5, after V lost 1 base and J lost 0 bases. This CDR3 spans 19 amino acids. Germline V gene lookup returns CDR1 PRHDT and CDR2 FYEKMQ (reference sequence). CDR3 region: CASSLEGLAGGTSTDTQYF. CDR3 nucleotides: TGTGCCAGCAGCTTAGAGGGACTAGCGGGGGGCACTAGCACAGATACGCAGTATTTT.

The genes are TRBV6-5 and TRBJ1-1, with TRBD1 identical over 10 bases. The ends lost 7 bases at V and 3 bases at J; junction bases unmatched: 5. Looked up from germline, CDR1 is MNHEY and CDR2 is SVGAGI. The CDR3 length is 14 residues. DNA of the CDR3: TGTGCCAGCACCAGACAGGGGGCAGACACTGAAGCTTTCTTT. Protein: CASTRQGADTEAFF.

This clone was found once. The chain recombines TRBV2 with TRBJ1-2; TRBD1 matches at 7 bases. The germline gives CDR1 SNHLY, CDR2 FYNNEI. The CDR3 spans 15 residues. With V trimmed by 7 bases and J by 4 bases, 12 bases remained unmatched. The CDR3 bases are TGTGCCAGCAAAGCCTTAACGGGACAGTTCTATGGCTACACCTTC. Amino acid sequence: CASKALTGQFYGYTF.